This TCR beta chain emerged from a study of CD8 T cells in ankylosing spondylitis. Points from the study as a whole: Ankylosing spondylitis blood seemed to carry a telltale TCR beta motif made of about 8 highly homologous variants.

By quantitative 5'-RACE with molecular barcodes, the TCR beta libraries were made. TCRdb reanalysed the 5' RACE reads using MiXCR and keeps one entry per CDR3 protein. The sample lists more than 500,000 distinct CDR3 sequences; 5.3% were seen once. Germline assignment: CDR1 SGHRS and CDR2 YFSETQ. The V and J ends lost 2 bases and 2 bases, in that order; junction bases with no gene match: 6. The CDR3 runs 15 residues. This clonotype has ten or more counts. Its specificity is unknown. The V gene is TRBV5-1, the J gene TRBJ2-7; TRBD2 aligns across 8 bases. The receptor was derived from a male donor with ankylosing spondylitis. Specimen: blood, either unsorted or a sorted T cell fraction (not recorded which). CDR3 region: CASSFRGGLTYEQYF. The CDR3 DNA reads TGCGCCAGCAGCTTCCGGGGGGGACTTACCTACGAGCAGTACTTC.